The present T cell receptor (beta chain) was sequenced within a study of tissue T cells after allogeneic stem cell transplantation. The table came from immunoSEQ multiplex PCR; TCRdb's copy has only in-frame clones and leaves some out. This repertoire shows 17,000 or so clones, about 70% found once; its top ten account for 0.85% to 0.95%. V was pared by 6 bases and J by 0 bases, with 0 bases of the junction left unmatched. CDR1 is KGHTA and CDR2 is FRNEEI in the germline V gene. The CDR3 sequence is 13 residues long. Whole-study findings and limits: The study did not identify alloreactive or antigen-specific tissue TCRs, and some clones might be persisting host cells. Across patients, clones rarely overlapped, yet motif clusters were shared tissue-specifically.

Of note for this clone: As yet, its antigen is unknown. The germline and genes are mouse ones. Read data end 1 residue before the CDR3 end; the end is taken from the germline J gene.

The TCR was taken from a female BALB/c mouse in good health. MHC haplotype here: H2-d. Sequencing was carried out using spleen. The chain joins TRBV24 to TRBJ1-2; 8 bases are a match to TRBD1. Partial CDR3 DNA: TGTGCCAGCAGACAGGGGGCAAACTCCGACTACACC. Protein sequence: CASRQGANSDYT. The full CDR3 is CASRQGANSDYTF.